These T cell receptor beta chains were read from a single sample in a study of preoperative IRX-2 immunotherapy in early breast cancer. The table came from immunoSEQ multiplex PCR; TCRdb's copy has only in-frame clones and leaves some out. The sample contains 25,000 to 30,000 clones, around four fifths of which appear only once. Sequenced here: lymph node tissue, sampled after IRX-2 immunotherapy. These receptors all stem from a human donor with breast cancer. CDR3s include the opening cysteine and the closing phenylalanine or tryptophan. Fields, in order: J gene, V gene, CDR3 protein.

>TRBJ1-2|TRBV15
CATSRDLDYNYGYTF
>TRBJ1-6|TRBV11-3
CASSLVQGYSPLHF
>TRBJ2-2|TRBV18
CASSPRAAGELFF
>TRBJ1-6|TRBV11-3
CASSSRDTDSPLHF
>TRBJ1-1|TRBV28
CASSLETARGAEAFF
>TRBJ1-3|TRBV18
CASSPMGASGNTIYF
>TRBJ2-6|TRBV11-3
CASSFIGTLKNSGANVLTF
>TRBJ1-6|TRBV18
CASSWQNQGGSPLHF
>TRBJ1-5|TRBV19
CASSPGNNQPQHF
>TRBJ1-2|TRBV12-5
CASSQESYGYTF
>TRBJ2-4|TRBV6-7
CASSAPAIGKNIQYF
>TRBJ1-1|TRBV29-1
CSVGQGTSLNTEAFF
>TRBJ1-1|TRBV5-1
CASSLAYGVGTEAFF
>TRBJ1-1|TRBV5-1
CASSPYEGVNTEAFF
>TRBJ1-2|TRBV16
CASSQLGQGLDGYTF
>TRBJ2-1|TRBV10-3
CAISEPEIRGDEQFF
>TRBJ1-1|TRBV29-1
CSFARGLTEAFF
>TRBJ1-5|TRBV19
CASSILYGQNQPQHF
>TRBJ1-3|TRBV19
CASSQPGRNTIYF
>TRBJ2-4|TRBV28
CASSLTGISSLLAKNIQYF
>TRBJ1-5|TRBV6-8
CASSEGPGQPQHF
>TRBJ1-3|TRBV5-1
CASSLGQAGNTIYF
>TRBJ2-2|TRBV5-1
CASSLQGNTGELFF
>TRBJ2-5|TRBV6-8
CASSELAGGHNQYF
>TRBJ2-3|TRBV11-3
CASSLEGGGATDTQYF
>TRBJ1-3|TRBV19
CASRRKGQEHSLSSGNIIYF
>TRBJ1-1|TRBV10-2
CASSNDRGNTEAFF
>TRBJ2-5|TRBV15
CATSRDQSSGLQETQYF
>TRBJ1-6|TRBV19
CASSLRPGTAYNSPLHF
>TRBJ1-6|TRBV5-1
CASRTGQMNSPLHF
>TRBJ2-3|TRBV5-1
CASSDGQSTDTQYF
>TRBJ1-3|TRBV30
CAWSAYRSSGNTIYF
>TRBJ1-4|TRBV28
CASSSGGPTNEKLFF
>TRBJ2-5|TRBV6-8
CASSYSTRGGSQETQYF
>TRBJ1-2|TRBV30
CAWGGNPLYGYTF
>TRBJ1-5|TRBV19
CASGITGRGSNQPQHF
>TRBJ1-3|TRBV11-3
CASSVDRAGNTIYF
>TRBJ1-5|TRBV6-1
CASSEGQLSNQPQHF
>TRBJ1-3|TRBV30
CARDGDSAGNTIYF
>TRBJ1-4|TRBV1
CASSQEYGQEKLFF
>TRBJ2-7|TRBV7-6
CASSLGAATYEQYF
>TRBJ2-1|TRBV15
CATSRAGLSSYNEQFF
>TRBJ1-4|TRBV18
CASSPNPPGQGEKLFF
>TRBJ2-5|TRBV6-8
CASSLAGGLETQYF
>TRBJ1-1|TRBV28
CASSSGVNTEAFF
>TRBJ2-1|TRBV18
CASSPPGQQVRGNEQFF
>TRBJ1-5|TRBV6-8
CASSPSQGQAEFNQPQHF
>TRBJ1-5|TRBV30
CAFSGGEDNQPQHF
>TRBJ1-6|TRBV25-1
CASSTLSGFNSPLHF
>TRBJ2-1|TRBV14
CASSHGTASKSYNEQFF
>TRBJ1-1|TRBV6-8
CASTAAGVEAFF
>TRBJ2-3|TRBV19
CASIRTSGSTDTQYF
>TRBJ1-2|TRBV11-3
CASSSGRTFNYGYTF
>TRBJ2-1|TRBV5-1
CASSSGQLTSYNEQFF
>TRBJ2-1|TRBV10-1
CASSGQGVGEQFF